This T cell receptor beta chain was captured by sequencing in a study of T cell responses to AZD1222 COVID-19 vaccine. Recipients boosted at about 4 weeks or about 12 weeks are pooled. This clone came up once. The antigen is not known. Notes on the study in general: A mostly white British donor set with more females was recruited, and clonal diversity was possibly underestimated. Rises in breadth and depth of Spike-specific TCRs came after two AZD1222 doses. Regions 160-218 and 743-854 held dominance among vaccine-associated CD4 TCRs, which spanned spike.

The data were produced by immunoSEQ multiplex PCR, yet TCRdb's version contains in-frame clones alone and is incomplete. The repertoire holds fewer than 200,000 clones, with 91% as singletons. There are 15 residues in the CDR3. CDR1 is SGHAT, CDR2 FQDESV, per germline (reference sequence). Trimming stripped 5 bases from V and 3 bases from J, with 17 bases between. The V and J genes are TRBV11-1 and TRBJ2-7; D possibly corresponds to TRBD1 (5 bases). The source of this sequence is an adult who received the AZD1222 COVID-19 vaccine. The input for sequencing was peripheral blood, taken 28 days after the second AZD1222 dose. This chain's CDR3 is CASSLDSANFYEQYF. In DNA form, the CDR3 reads TGTGCCAGCAGCCTCGACAGCGCTAACTTCTACGAGCAGTACTTC.